This T cell receptor (beta chain) was recovered during a study of memory CD4+ T cells and cytomegalovirus serostatus. Findings and limits, study-wide: CD4+ memory repertoires contained about 40% of the roughly 150 reported CMV TCRbeta sequences. Suggested: most of the CMV-linked TCR signature lies in CD4+ memory cells.

Clones were read by immunoSEQ multiplex PCR, and TCRdb kept only the in-frame ones, dropping some. The data hold about 57,000 clones, with 70% to 80% observed a single time. The sort gate was single viable CD3+CD4+CD8-CD45RO+ cells for memory CD4+ T cells. Turning to this clone: Its antigen is not identified.

The germline V gene has CDR1 DFQATT and CDR2 SNEGSKA (reference sequence). The CDR3 contains 10 residues. V shed 3 bases and J shed 9 bases, with 6 bases lying between them. This clonotype was obtained from an adult in good health and CMV-seronegative. V is TRBV20-1 and J is TRBJ2-1; D unresolved. Sequencing was carried out using memory CD4+ T cells from blood. The CDR3 DNA reads TGCAGTGCTAGTACTGGTGAGCAGTTCTTC. This codes for CSASTGEQFF.